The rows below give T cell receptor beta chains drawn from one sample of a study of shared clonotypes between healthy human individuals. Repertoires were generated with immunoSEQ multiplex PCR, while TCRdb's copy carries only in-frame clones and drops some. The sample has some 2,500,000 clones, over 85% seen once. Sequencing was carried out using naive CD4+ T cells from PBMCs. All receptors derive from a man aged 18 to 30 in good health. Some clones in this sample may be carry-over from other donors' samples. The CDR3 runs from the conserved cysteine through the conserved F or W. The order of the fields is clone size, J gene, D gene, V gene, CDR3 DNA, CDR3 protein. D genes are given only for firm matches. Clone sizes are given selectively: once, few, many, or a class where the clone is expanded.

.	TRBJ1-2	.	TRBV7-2	TGTGCCAGCAGCTCCTCGACAGGTACTTACTATGGCTACACCTTC	CASSSSTGTYYGYTF
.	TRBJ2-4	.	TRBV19	TGTGCCAGTAGATCCTATGGCGCCGTAGCCAAAAACATTCAGTACTTC	CASRSYGAVAKNIQYF
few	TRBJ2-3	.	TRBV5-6	TGTGCCAGCAGCCGAACGACAGGAATCAAGGGAGATACGCAGTATTTT	CASSRTTGIKGDTQYF
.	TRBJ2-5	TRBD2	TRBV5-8	TGTGCCAGCAGGCGGGGGGCTGCGTACCAAGAGACCCAGTACTTC	CASRRGAAYQETQYF
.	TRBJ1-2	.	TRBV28	TGTGCCAGCAGCCGCAGATTCGGACAGTGGGGCTACACCTTC	CASSRRFGQWGYTF
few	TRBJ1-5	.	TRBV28	TGTGCCAGCAGTTCAATCCGACGGCCTGTACAGCCCCAGCATTTT	CASSSIRRPVQPQHF
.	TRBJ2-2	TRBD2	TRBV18	TGTGCCACCACAAGCGGGAGCGGGGACACCGGGGAGCTGTTTTTT	CATTSGSGDTGELFF
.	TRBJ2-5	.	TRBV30	TGTGCCTGGAGCCAAGCGGGCCAAGAGACCCAGTACTTC	CAWSQAGQETQYF
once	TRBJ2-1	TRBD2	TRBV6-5	TGTGCCAGCAGTTACGCGGGAGAATCGTGGAATGAGCAGTTCTTC	CASSYAGESWNEQFF
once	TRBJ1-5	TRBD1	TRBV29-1	TGCAGCGTTGCCGGGACAGGAGATCAGCCCCAGCATTTT	CSVAGTGDQPQHF
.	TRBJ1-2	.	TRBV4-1	TGCGCCAGCAGCCAGGAACCGGGACCGACCTATGGCTACACCTTC	CASSQEPGPTYGYTF
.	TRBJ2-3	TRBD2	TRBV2	TGTGCCAGCACCATACTAGCGGGAGGGCCGGGAGATACGCAGTATTTT	CASTILAGGPGDTQYF
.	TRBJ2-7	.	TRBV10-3	TGTGCCATCAGTCCTGACAGCTACGAGCAGTACTTC	CAISPDSYEQYF
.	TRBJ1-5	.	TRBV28	TGTGCCAGCAGTCCGACCCATGGGGGAGATCAGCCCCAGCATTTT	CASSPTHGGDQPQHF
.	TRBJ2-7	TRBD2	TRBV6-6	TGTGCCAGCAGTCAGGGGACTAGCGGGGCCTACGAGCAGTACTTC	CASSQGTSGAYEQYF
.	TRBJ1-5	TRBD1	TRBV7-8	TGTGCCAGCAGCCCTGACAGGGGGAGCAATCAGCCCCAGCATTTT	CASSPDRGSNQPQHF
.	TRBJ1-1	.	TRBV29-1	TGCAGCGTTTCCACAGGGTGGACTGAAGCTTTCTTT	CSVSTGWTEAFF
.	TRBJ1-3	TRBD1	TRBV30	TGTGCCTGGAGGGACAGGCCGTGGGGAAACACCATATATTTT	CAWRDRPWGNTIYF
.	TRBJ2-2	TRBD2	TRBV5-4	TGTGCCAGCAGCCTAGGACTAGCGGGAGGCGGGAACACCGGGGAGCTGTTTTTT	CASSLGLAGGGNTGELFF
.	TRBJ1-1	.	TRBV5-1	TGCGCCAGCAGCTTGGTGGTTAACACTGAAGCTTTCTTT	CASSLVVNTEAFF
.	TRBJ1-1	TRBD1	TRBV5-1	TGCGCCAGCAGCTCTGGACAGGGCACTGAAGCTTTCTTT	CASSSGQGTEAFF
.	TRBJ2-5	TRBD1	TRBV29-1	TGCAGCGTGACAGGGGGCCAAGAGACCCAGTACTTC	CSVTGGQETQYF
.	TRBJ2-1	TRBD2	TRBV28	TGTGCCAGCAGTCGACCGGGACTAGGCTCCTACAATGAGCAGTTCTTC	CASSRPGLGSYNEQFF
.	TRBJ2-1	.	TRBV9	TGTGCCAGCAGCGTAGGGGGTGGGAGGAGCTCCTACAATGAGCAGTTCTTC	CASSVGGGRSSYNEQFF
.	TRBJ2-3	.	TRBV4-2	TGTGCCAGCAGCCCGGGACTTCAGTTTAGCACAGATACGCAGTATTTT	CASSPGLQFSTDTQYF
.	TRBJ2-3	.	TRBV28	TGTGCCAGCAGTTTAGGTCTGGATACGCAGTATTTT	CASSLGLDTQYF
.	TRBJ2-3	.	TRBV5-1	TGCGCCAGCAGCTTGGTTGGATGGGGGCGCGGCCGGGGCACAGATACGCAGTATTTT	CASSLVGWGRGRGTDTQYF
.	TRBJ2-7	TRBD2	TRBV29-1	TGCAGCGTGGTCCGGGACTACGGGCACTACGAGCAGTACTTC	CSVVRDYGHYEQYF
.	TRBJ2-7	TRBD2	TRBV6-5	TGTGCCAGCAGTCCCGAAGTGACTAGCGGCTCCGCTGGGTACTTC	CASSPEVTSGSAGYF
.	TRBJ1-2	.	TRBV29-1	TGCAGCGTTGTTCAGGGTATAGGCTACACCTTC	CSVVQGIGYTF
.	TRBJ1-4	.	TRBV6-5	TGTGCCAGCACCATAAATGAAAAACTGTTTTTT	CASTINEKLFF
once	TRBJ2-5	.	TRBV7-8	TGTGCCAGCAGCTTGGTCTCGGGGGTCGGGATAGAGACCCAGTACTTC	CASSLVSGVGIETQYF
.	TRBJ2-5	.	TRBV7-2	TGTGCCAGCAGCTTAGGCAGGCCGGAGACCCAGTACTTC	CASSLGRPETQYF
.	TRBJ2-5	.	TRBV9	TGTGCCAGCAGCGTATCGTTTGGACGGAACGAAGAGACCCAGTACTTC	CASSVSFGRNEETQYF
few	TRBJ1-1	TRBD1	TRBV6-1	TGTGCCAGCAGTACCGTCCAGGGGGACACTGAAGCTTTCTTT	CASSTVQGDTEAFF
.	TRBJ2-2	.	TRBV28	TGTGCCAGCAGCTTCCTCTCAGGGGTCATGCCCTTCACCGGGGAGCTGTTTTTT	CASSFLSGVMPFTGELFF
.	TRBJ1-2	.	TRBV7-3	TGTGCCAGCAGCCCGGGGACCGGGAGTGGCTACACCTTC	CASSPGTGSGYTF